Each of the 6 T cell receptor beta chains below was sequenced from the same sample in a study of cytomegalovirus exposure and HLA in healthy donors. It was with 60 Vbeta and 13 Jbeta primers that the PCR ran. Repertoires were generated with immunoSEQ multiplex PCR, while TCRdb's copy carries only in-frame clones and drops some. The sample holds about 97,000 clones, 76% seen once. The sample consisted of PBMCs. These receptors were collected from a man aged 35 to 55 in good health and CMV-seronegative.

This clone has just a few counts. V and J are TRBV28 and TRBJ1-2; D is unclear. The V end was cut by 6 bases, the J end by 1 base, with 12 bases between. The CDR3 runs to 14 residues. Germline V gene sequence: CDR1 MDHEN, CDR2 SYDVKM. DNA of the CDR3: TGTGCCAGCAGGCCGTTGGACTTTAACTATGGCTACACCTTC. Amino acids: CASRPLDFNYGYTF.

The chain recombines TRBV18 with TRBJ2-5, with D possibly being TRBD2 (6 bases). The V end lost 3 bases, the J end lost 11 bases, and 13 bases lay between the germline ends. The CDR3 extends over 12 amino acids. Germline V gene sequence: CDR1 KGHSH, CDR2 LQKENI. The CDR3 nucleotides read TGTGCCAGCTCACCCCGGGAGTCTGAGCAGTACTTC. The encoded protein is CASSPRESEQYF.

In nucleotides, the CDR3 is TGTGCCAGCAGTACTCCTATCCTAGTACAGGGGGCGAGGAGCTATGGCTACACCTTC. Translation gives CASSTPILVQGARSYGYTF. V usage is TRBV28 and J usage is TRBJ1-2; 9 bases are a match to TRBD1. Germline V gene sequence: CDR1 MDHEN, CDR2 SYDVKM. Trimming cost V 5 bases and J 4 bases; bases outside gene matches: 20. This CDR3 is 19 amino acids long.

The chain combines TRBV7-2 with TRBJ2-2, with 13 bases identical to TRBD2. In germline, CDR1 is SGHTA, CDR2 FQGNSA. The CDR3 runs to 17 residues. Trimming took 3 bases from V and 2 from J; bases not matched to a gene: 3. For the CDR3, the DNA is TGTGCCAGCAGCTTGACTAGCGGGGGGCAAAACACCGGGGAGCTGTTTTTT. The encoded protein is CASSLTSGGQNTGELFF.

This sequence joins TRBV4-3 and TRBJ2-3; weak D call: TRBD1 (7 bases). With 1 base removed from V and 4 bases from J, the gap between germline ends came to 18 bases. The V gene's germline CDR1 is LGHNA and CDR2 YSLEER. The CDR3 spans 17 residues. CDR3 in DNA: TGCGCCAGCAGCCAAGGGTTTGGAGGGGGCCGGGCAGATACGCAGTATTTT. Its protein product is CASSQGFGGGRADTQYF.

The V gene is TRBV2, the J gene TRBJ2-3; D is unresolved. The CDR3 totals 15 residues. Trimming shortened V by 7 bases and J by 4 bases, and 18 bases separated the two germline ends. From germline, CDR1 is SNHLY and CDR2 FYNNEI. The CDR3 region is CASNVLELRADTQYF. The CDR3 DNA follows: TGTGCCAGCAACGTGCTCGAGCTACGAGCAGATACGCAGTATTTT.